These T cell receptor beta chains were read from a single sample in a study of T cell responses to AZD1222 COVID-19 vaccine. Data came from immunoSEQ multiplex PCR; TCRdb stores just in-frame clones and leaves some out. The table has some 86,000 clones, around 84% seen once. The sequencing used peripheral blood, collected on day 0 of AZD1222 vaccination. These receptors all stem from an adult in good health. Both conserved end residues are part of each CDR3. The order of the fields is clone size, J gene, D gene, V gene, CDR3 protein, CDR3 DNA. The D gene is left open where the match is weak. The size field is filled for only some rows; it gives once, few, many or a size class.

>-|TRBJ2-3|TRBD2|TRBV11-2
CASSLLAGGTTDTQYF
TGTGCCAGCAGCTTACTAGCGGGGGGGACCACAGATACGCAGTATTTT
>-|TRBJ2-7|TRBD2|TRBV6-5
CASRLRRETYEQYF
TGTGCCAGCAGACTGCGGCGGGAGACCTACGAGCAGTACTTC
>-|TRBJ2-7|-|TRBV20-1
CSARTQGQQYF
TGCAGTGCTAGAACCCAGGGACAGCAGTACTTC
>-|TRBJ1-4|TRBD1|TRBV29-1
CSVGGTAYEKLFF
TGCAGCGTTGGAGGGACAGCCTATGAAAAACTGTTTTTT
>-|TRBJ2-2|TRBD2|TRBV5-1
CASSLKLAGGGTGELFF
TGCGCCAGCAGCTTGAAACTAGCGGGAGGCGGGACCGGGGAGCTGTTTTTT
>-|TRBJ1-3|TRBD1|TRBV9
CASSTTGANGNTIYF
TGTGCCAGCAGCACTACAGGGGCTAATGGAAACACCATATATTTT
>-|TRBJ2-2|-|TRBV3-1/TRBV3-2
CASSQELRSNTGELFF
TGTGCCAGCAGCCAAGAATTGCGATCGAACACCGGGGAGCTGTTTTTT
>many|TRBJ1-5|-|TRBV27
CASSFIGQPQHF
TGTGCCAGCAGTTTTATAGGGCAGCCCCAGCATTTT
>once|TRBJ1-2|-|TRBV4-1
CASSQEGRGDGYTF
TGCGCCAGCAGCCAAGAGGGAAGGGGAGATGGCTACACCTTC
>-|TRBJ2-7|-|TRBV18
CASSQSGGRSSYEQYF
TGTGCCAGCTCCCAGTCGGGCGGTCGGAGCTCCTACGAGCAGTACTTC
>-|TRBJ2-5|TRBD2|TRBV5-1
CASRRGLAGVGWTQYF
TGCGCCAGCCGCCGCGGACTAGCGGGGGTGGGGTGGACCCAGTACTTC
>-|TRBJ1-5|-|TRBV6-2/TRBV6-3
CASSLPPGLDQPQHF
TGTGCCAGCAGTCTCCCCCCAGGGCTCGATCAGCCCCAGCATTTT
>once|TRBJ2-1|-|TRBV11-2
CASSLVGSSYNEQFF
TGTGCCAGCAGCTTAGTAGGGAGCTCCTACAATGAGCAGTTCTTC
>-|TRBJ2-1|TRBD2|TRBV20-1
CSAGGARWFF
TGCAGTGCCGGGGGGGCCCGATGGTTCTTC
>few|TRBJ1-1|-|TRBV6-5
CASSYSWISTEAFF
TGTGCCAGCAGTTACTCGTGGATTTCAACTGAAGCTTTCTTT
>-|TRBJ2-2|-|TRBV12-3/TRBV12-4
CASSLRETGELFF
TGTGCCAGCAGTTTAAGGGAGACCGGGGAGCTGTTTTTT
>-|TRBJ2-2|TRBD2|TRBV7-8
CASSPSGGASGELFF
TGTGCCAGCAGCCCTAGCGGGGGGGCCTCCGGGGAGCTGTTTTTT
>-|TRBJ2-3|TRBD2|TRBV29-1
CSVDSGRATDTQYF
TGCAGCGTAGATAGCGGGAGGGCTACAGATACGCAGTATTTT
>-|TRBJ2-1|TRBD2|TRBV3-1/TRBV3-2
CASSLPGLGVNEQFF
TGTGCCAGCAGCCTCCCGGGACTAGGGGTCAATGAGCAGTTCTTC
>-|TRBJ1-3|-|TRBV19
CASSSGQNSGNTIYF
TGTGCCAGTAGTTCCGGACAGAATTCTGGAAACACCATATATTTT
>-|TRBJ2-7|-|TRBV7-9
CASSLGTSGHEQYF
TGTGCCAGCAGCTTAGGTACCTCGGGCCACGAGCAGTACTTC
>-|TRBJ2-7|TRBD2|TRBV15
CATSSQRETIHEQYF
TGTGCCACCAGCAGTCAGCGGGAGACTATCCACGAGCAGTACTTC
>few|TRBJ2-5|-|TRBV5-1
CASSLVGRRQETQYF
TGCGCCAGCAGCTTGGTCGGCAGGAGACAAGAGACCCAGTACTTC
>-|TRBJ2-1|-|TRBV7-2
CASSRSGRGRTNNEQFF
TGTGCCAGCAGCCGCTCGGGCCGAGGGAGGACGAACAATGAGCAGTTCTTC